This TCR beta chain was captured in a study of blood T cell repertoires in COVID-19. V was clipped by 5 bases and J by 1 base; unmatched bases: 6. The CDR3 contains 16 residues. In the original workflow: From reference gene primer amplification, estimates of nucleated cell counts were derived. Repertoires were generated with immunoSEQ multiplex PCR, while TCRdb's copy carries only in-frame clones and drops some. The V and J calls and the clone size are those of that table, but D and trimming were determined from the DNA. This table has roughly 120,000 clones, around four fifths appearing once. The TCR was taken from a man aged 25-45 years with acute or convalescent COVID-19. The V gene is TRBV5-3, the J gene TRBJ2-2; 9 bases map to TRBD2. TRBV5-3 is reported as an ORF; its role is uncertain. The sequenced material came from peripheral blood. The CDR3 here is CARSLASGENTGELFF. The CDR3, as DNA: TGTGCCAGAAGTTTAGCTAGCGGGGAGAACACCGGGGAGCTGTTTTTT.